This entry features one T cell receptor beta chain sequence. Antigen specificity is unknown. One junction end disagrees with the germline gene, perhaps due to a read error. The data derive from a study of T cell responses to AZD1222 COVID-19 vaccine. Study outcomes and limitations: Seropositive AZD1222 recipients at baseline numbered only five to seven. A mostly white British donor set with more females was recruited, and clonal diversity was possibly underestimated.

Sequencing was performed with immunoSEQ multiplex PCR; in TCRdb, only in-frame clones are kept and a portion is missing. This table has 130,000 or so clones, 90% to 95% appearing once. The CDR3 loop spans 14 amino acids. In germline, CDR1 is SSHAT, CDR2 FNYEAQ (reference sequence). The rearrangement uses TRBV7-7 and TRBJ1-4; D remains unclear. This specimen was peripheral blood, taken on day 0 of AZD1222 vaccination. The clonotype was recovered from an adult in good health. The DNA of the CDR3 is TGTGCTAGCAGCTTAGGCCGGCGGAATGAAAAACTGTTTTTT. This gives the protein CASSLGRRNEKLFF.